The 19 T cell receptor beta chains below all came from one sample that was sequenced in a study of T cell changes during pregnancy in multiple sclerosis. Only in-frame clones appear in the TCRdb table, and some are missing; sequencing was by immunoSEQ multiplex PCR. There are over 50,000 clones in the sample; 75% to 90% occur only once, and 0.89% lies in the top ten. Sequenced here: peripheral blood, sampled in the first trimester of pregnancy. The receptors originated from a female donor in good health, enrolled as a control in a pregnancy study.

V is TRBV27 and J is TRBJ1-5; 11 nucleotides align to TRBD1. CDR3 size: 19 residues. CDR1 and CDR2 (germline): MNHEY, SMNVEV (reference sequence). V lost 5 bases to trimming and J lost 5 bases; unmatched junction nucleotides: 17. For the CDR3, the DNA is TGTGCCAGCAGTGCAAACCGGGACAGGGGGGACACAATCGATCAGCCCCAGCATTTT. It is translated as CASSANRDRGDTIDQPQHF.

In this sample, this clone turned up a few times. This chain joins TRBV10-3 and TRBJ1-2, with 7 bases identical to TRBD1. The ends lost 6 bases at V and 8 bases at J; junction bases unmatched: 18. In germline, CDR1 is ENHRY, CDR2 SYGVKD. The CDR3 loop spans 16 amino acids. The CDR3 region has the DNA TGTGCCATCAGATTGGGTGGGACAGACGGTCGGGGCGGCTACACCTTC. Amino acids: CAIRLGGTDGRGGYTF.

In DNA, the CDR3 is TGTGCCAGTAGGTCTAGCGCCCAAGAGACCCAGTACTTC. Its protein product is CASRSSAQETQYF. V is TRBV19 and J is TRBJ2-5; tentative D call: TRBD2 (6 bases). The CDR3 contains 13 residues. Trimming left V 6 bases short and J 1 base short, with 9 bases between. Germline CDR1 is LNHDA and CDR2 is SQIVND (reference sequence).

The sample holds a few counts of this clone. Germline and junction disagree at one end, which may indicate a read error. V gene TRBV5-8 combines with J gene TRBJ1-6, with TRBD1 matching over 7 bases. CDR3 length equals 15 residues. Germline lookup yields CDR1 SGHTS and CDR2 YDEGEE. The CDR3 coding sequence is TGTGCCAGCAGGTTGGGGACAGCCTATAATTCACCCCTCCACTTT. Translation: CASRLGTAYNSPLHF.

A single count supports this clone. The CDR3 reads CASSFPSGGLQETQYF. CDR3 in DNA: TGTGCCAGCAGCTTCCCTAGCGGGGGGCTTCAAGAGACCCAGTACTTC. The rearrangement joins TRBV11-3 to TRBJ2-5; 11 bases are a match to TRBD2. The CDR3 is made up of 16 amino acids. The germline V gene has CDR1 SGHNT and CDR2 YENEEA. V lost 3 bases, J lost 2 bases, and 5 bases stayed unmatched.

The chain links TRBV19 to TRBJ1-1; no clear D gene. The V end was cut by 1 base, the J end by 6 bases, with 15 bases between. The CDR3 covers 15 residues. The germline gives CDR1 LNHDA, CDR2 SQIVND (reference sequence). The CDR3 here is CASSIGQAQRAEAFF. CDR3 DNA sequence: TGTGCCAGTAGTATAGGTCAGGCTCAGAGGGCTGAAGCTTTCTTT.

The chain employs TRBV11-2 and TRBJ1-2; 9 positions match TRBD1. The CDR3 loop spans 13 amino acids. The ends lost 3 bases at V and 6 bases at J; junction bases unmatched: 2. Per germline, CDR1 SGHAT and CDR2 FQNNGV. The CDR3 sequence: CASSLTGGNGYTF. For the CDR3, the DNA is TGTGCCAGCAGCTTGACAGGGGGGAATGGCTACACCTTC.

The gene calls are TRBV5-6 and TRBJ1-2; TRBD1 aligns across 7 bases. CDR3 length: 14 amino acids. The germline CDR1 and CDR2 sequences are SGHDT and YYEEEE. The ends lost 4 bases at V and 1 base at J; junction bases unmatched: 4. The CDR3 sequence is CASSRRDSNYGYTF. DNA of the CDR3: TGTGCCAGCAGCCGACGGGACAGTAACTATGGCTACACCTTC.

The CDR3 reads CAWSGGLQVKNIQYF. CDR3 DNA sequence: TGTGCCTGGAGTGGTGGACTACAGGTCAAAAACATTCAGTACTTC. This chain joins TRBV30 and TRBJ2-4; perhaps TRBD2 as D (6 bases). Between the trimmed V and J ends, which lost 1 base and 3 bases, there was a span of 13 bases. CDR1 GTSNPN and CDR2 SVGIG come from the germline V gene (reference sequence). This CDR3 is built from 15 residues.

The V gene is TRBV5-1, the J gene TRBJ2-7, with 10 bases fitting TRBD1. From germline, CDR1 is SGHRS and CDR2 YFSETQ. J was trimmed by 2 bases and V by 4 bases; bases with no gene match: 3. This CDR3 comprises 14 residues. The CDR3 region is CASSQGQGAYEQYF. As DNA, the CDR3 is TGCGCCAGCAGCCAAGGACAGGGGGCCTACGAGCAGTACTTC.

The genes are TRBV6-6 and TRBJ1-1, with no clear D. The CDR3 is made up of 13 amino acids. Trimming stripped 4 bases from V and 7 bases from J, with 13 bases between. CDR1 is MNHNY, CDR2 SVGAGI, per germline (reference sequence). The CDR3 is CASSSQAAGEAFF. The CDR3, as DNA: TGTGCCAGCAGTTCGCAGGCCGCAGGTGAAGCTTTCTTT.

V gene TRBV6-1 combines with J gene TRBJ2-2; D might be TRBD2 (6 bases). Germline V gives CDR1 MNHNS, CDR2 SASEGT. The CDR3 is 14 residues long. Trimming took 4 bases from V and 6 from J, leaving 12 bases between them. CDR3 loop: CASSVTSWPGELFF. The CDR3, as DNA: TGTGCCAGCAGTGTAACTAGCTGGCCCGGGGAGCTGTTTTTT.

A word on this clone: The same CDR3 also results from other DNA sequences found in this sample. The genes are TRBV4-2 and TRBJ2-7; D gene unclear. The CDR3 is made up of 13 amino acids. Germline lookup yields CDR1 LGHNA and CDR2 YNFKEQ. Trimming pared 0 bases from V and 3 bases from J, leaving 6 bases between. The CDR3 coding sequence is TGTGCCAGCAGCCAAGATCGGAGCTACGAGCAGTACTTC. Amino acid sequence: CASSQDRSYEQYF.

This chain connects TRBV27 to TRBJ2-2; 9 nucleotides align to TRBD1. The CDR3 length is 17 residues. V shed 6 bases and J 1 base; nucleotides not matched to a gene: 9. CDR1 MNHEY and CDR2 SMNVEV come from the germline V gene (reference sequence). The CDR3 sequence: CASRTLGGQGNTGELFF. CDR3 nucleotides: TGTGCCAGCAGGACACTTGGGGGACAGGGGAACACCGGGGAGCTGTTTTTT.

This clone was found a few times. The CDR3 nucleotides are TGTGCCAGCAGACCCCAACTAGGGACAGGGATCACACCCCTCCACTTT. Protein product: CASRPQLGTGITPLHF. V gene TRBV6-6 combines with J gene TRBJ1-6; 9 bases map to TRBD1. The CDR3 has 16 residues. V was pared by 6 bases and J by 11 bases, with 14 bases of the junction left unmatched. The germline V gene has CDR1 MNHNY and CDR2 SVGAGI (reference sequence).

J is TRBJ2-7 and V is TRBV11-2; D is ambiguous. Trimming pared 1 base from V and 3 bases from J, leaving 7 bases between. Per the germline V gene, CDR1 is SGHAT and CDR2 is FQNNGV. There are 13 residues in the CDR3. The CDR3 nucleotides are TGTGCCAGCAGCTTAGTTATAAACTACGAGCAGTACTTC. Translating gives CASSLVINYEQYF.

The J gene is TRBJ2-7, the V gene TRBV5-4; D unclear. The CDR3 has 16 residues. The V end lost 0 bases, the J end lost 2 bases, and 15 bases lay between the germline ends. Germline V gene data show CDR1 as SGHNT and CDR2 as YYREEE (reference sequence). Here the CDR3 reads CASSLDGLTPPYEQYF. The CDR3 DNA sequence: TGTGCCAGCAGCTTGGACGGTTTGACTCCCCCCTACGAGCAGTACTTC.

The rearrangement joins TRBV5-1 to TRBJ2-2, with 9 bases lining up with TRBD1. Germline trimming cut 4 bases from V and 6 bases from J; bases unmatched to any gene: 16. Germline V gene lookup returns CDR1 SGHRS and CDR2 YFSETQ. This CDR3 is built from 18 residues. CDR3 sequence (DNA): TGCGCCAGCAGCCGCCCCCCCGGGACAGGGAAGGGGTCCGGGGAGCTGTTTTTT. The encoded protein is CASSRPPGTGKGSGELFF. The full variable domain, rest sourced from reference TRBV5-1 and TRBJ2-2, is KAGVTQTPRYLIKTRGQQVTLSCSPISGHRSVSWYQQTPGQGLQFLFEYFSETQRNKGNFPGRFSGRQFSNSRSEMNVSTLELGDSALYLCASSRPPGTGKGSGELFFGEGSRLTVL.

J is TRBJ1-5 and V is TRBV19, with D possibly being TRBD1 (5 bases). CDR3 length: 14 residues. V gave up 2 bases and J gave up 9 bases, with 14 bases separating them. Per germline, CDR1 LNHDA and CDR2 SQIVND (reference sequence). This CDR3 reads CASSITGGSGPQHF. CDR3 nucleotide sequence: TGTGCCAGTAGTATAACGGGGGGAAGCGGGCCCCAGCATTTT.